The entry below describes one TCR beta chain. TCRdb's table, derived via immunoSEQ multiplex PCR, lists solely in-frame clones and lacks some. Of 45,000 to 55,000 clones in the sample, more than 85% were seen once. The CDR3 loop spans 16 amino acids. V gave up 7 bases and J gave up 3 bases, with 22 bases separating them. Germline CDR1 is SGHVS and CDR2 is FQNEAQ. The sequence came from a man aged 35-49 years with rheumatoid arthritis. The source material was PBMCs. The rearrangement joins TRBV7-8 to TRBJ2-7, with D tentatively TRBD1 (9 bases). CDR3 in amino acids: CASIGQGNSGDYEQYF. CDR3 DNA: TGTGCCAGCATAGGACAGGGGAATAGCGGGGACTACGAGCAGTACTTC.